The rows below give T cell receptor beta chains drawn from one sample of a study of T cells in Graves' hyperthyroidism and ophthalmopathy. TCRdb processed the multiplex PCR reads anew with MiXCR; each CDR3 protein has one entry. Among about 380,000 distinct CDR3 sequences listed, roughly 13% were seen once. Sample: blood. All receptors derive from a man aged 30 to 45 with Graves' hyperthyroidism that later progressed to Graves' ophthalmopathy. Both conserved end residues are part of each CDR3. The order of the fields is V gene, clone size, J gene, D gene, CDR3 DNA, CDR3 protein. A D gene is named only where the DNA matches it firmly. Clone size is not always given. Where it is, it says once, few, many or a class for expanded clones.

v_gene: TRBV29-1; abundance: NA; j_gene: TRBJ1-2; d_gene: NA; CDR3nt: TGCAGCGTTGAAGAGGGAAACTATGGCTACACCTTC; CDR3aa: CSVEEGNYGYTF
v_gene: TRBV6-2/TRBV6-3; abundance: many; j_gene: TRBJ2-1; d_gene: TRBD2; CDR3nt: TGTGCCAGCAGTTTCGGGACTAGCGAGTACAATGAGCAGTTCTTC; CDR3aa: CASSFGTSEYNEQFF
v_gene: TRBV20-1; abundance: many; j_gene: TRBJ2-7; d_gene: NA; CDR3nt: TGCAGTGCTAGAGTGGTACAGGGCGCCTACGAGCAGTACTTC; CDR3aa: CSARVVQGAYEQYF
v_gene: TRBV6-5; abundance: many; j_gene: TRBJ2-7; d_gene: NA; CDR3nt: TGTGCCAGCAGTTACTATGAGGGTCAGGGCTACGAGCAGTACTTC; CDR3aa: CASSYYEGQGYEQYF
v_gene: TRBV27; abundance: many; j_gene: TRBJ1-4; d_gene: NA; CDR3nt: TGTGCCAGCAGTTCCTGGGGGCTGGAGGATGAAAAACTGTTTTTT; CDR3aa: CASSSWGLEDEKLFF
v_gene: TRBV30; abundance: many; j_gene: TRBJ2-1; d_gene: NA; CDR3nt: TGTGCCTGGGGGGGATCCGGGAATGAGCAGTTCTTC; CDR3aa: CAWGGSGNEQFF
v_gene: TRBV28; abundance: many; j_gene: TRBJ1-1; d_gene: TRBD1; CDR3nt: TGTGCCAGCAGTCTACCAGGGGGGCGGGTTGAAGCTTTCTTT; CDR3aa: CASSLPGGRVEAFF
v_gene: TRBV18; abundance: NA; j_gene: TRBJ2-7; d_gene: NA; CDR3nt: TGTGCCAGCTCACCACCGACAGGCGGAGAAGGTTCCTACGAGCAGTACTTC; CDR3aa: CASSPPTGGEGSYEQYF
v_gene: TRBV20-1; abundance: many; j_gene: TRBJ2-2; d_gene: NA; CDR3nt: TGCAGTGCAGGGGGACGGGACACCGGGGAGCTGTTTTTT; CDR3aa: CSAGGRDTGELFF
v_gene: TRBV5-1; abundance: NA; j_gene: TRBJ2-1; d_gene: NA; CDR3nt: TGCGCCAGCAGCTCGGGGCGTCCGGGACTCGCCTACAATGAGCAGTTCTTC; CDR3aa: CASSSGRPGLAYNEQFF
v_gene: TRBV30; abundance: few; j_gene: TRBJ1-5; d_gene: NA; CDR3nt: TGTGCCTGGGGGACATCTGTTAGCAATCAGCCCCAGCATTTT; CDR3aa: CAWGTSVSNQPQHF
v_gene: TRBV11-2; abundance: many; j_gene: TRBJ2-1; d_gene: TRBD2; CDR3nt: TGTGCCAGCAGCTTGGGCGGGGGAAAACTCAATGAGCAGTTCTTC; CDR3aa: CASSLGGGKLNEQFF